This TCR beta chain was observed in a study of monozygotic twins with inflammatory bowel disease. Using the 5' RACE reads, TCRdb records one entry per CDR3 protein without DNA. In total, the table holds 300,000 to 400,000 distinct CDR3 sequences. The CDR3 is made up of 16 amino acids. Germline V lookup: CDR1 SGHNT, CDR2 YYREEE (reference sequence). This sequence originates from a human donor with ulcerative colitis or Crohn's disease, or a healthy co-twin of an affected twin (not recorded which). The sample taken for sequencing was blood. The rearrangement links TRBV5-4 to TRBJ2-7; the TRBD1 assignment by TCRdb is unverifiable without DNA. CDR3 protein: CASRDFLGQGSYEQYF.